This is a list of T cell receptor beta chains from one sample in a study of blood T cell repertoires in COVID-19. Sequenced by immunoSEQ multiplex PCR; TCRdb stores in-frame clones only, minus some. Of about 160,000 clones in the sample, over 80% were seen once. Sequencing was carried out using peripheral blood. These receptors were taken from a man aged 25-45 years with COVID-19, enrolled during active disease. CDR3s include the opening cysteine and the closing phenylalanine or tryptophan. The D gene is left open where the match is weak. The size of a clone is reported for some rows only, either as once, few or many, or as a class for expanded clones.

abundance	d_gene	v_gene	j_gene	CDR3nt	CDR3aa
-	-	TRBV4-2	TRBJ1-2	TGTGCCAGCAGCCAAGATAACATCTATGGCTACACCTTC	CASSQDNIYGYTF
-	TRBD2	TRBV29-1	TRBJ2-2	TGCAGCGTTAACGAGCGGGGACCAGGATTAAACACCGGGGAGCTGTTTTTT	CSVNERGPGLNTGELFF
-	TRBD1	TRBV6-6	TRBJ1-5	TGTGCCATCGGGACAGGGGCCCTCCTATCGCCCCAGCATTTT	CAIGTGALLSPQHF
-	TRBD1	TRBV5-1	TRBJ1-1	TGCGCCAGCAGCCCGAGACAGGGAACTGAAGCTTTCTTT	CASSPRQGTEAFF
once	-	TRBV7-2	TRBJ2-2	TGTGCCAGCAGCCTTGGACTCTACCGGAGCGGGGAGCTGTTTTTT	CASSLGLYRSGELFF
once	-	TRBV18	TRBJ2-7	TGTGCCAGCTCACCACAGGCCAGGCGACTAACCTACGAGCAGTACTTC	CASSPQARRLTYEQYF
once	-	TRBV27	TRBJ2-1	TGTGCCAGCAGTTTTTCCCACCCAGTATACAATGAGCAGTTCTTC	CASSFSHPVYNEQFF
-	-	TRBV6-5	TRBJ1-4	TGTGCCAGCAGTTCTGCGTTAGATGAAAAACTGTTTTTT	CASSSALDEKLFF
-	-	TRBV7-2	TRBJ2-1	TGTGCCAGCAGCCCCGGACCAGGCGGGTACAATGAGCAGTTCTTC	CASSPGPGGYNEQFF
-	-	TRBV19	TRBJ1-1	TGTGCCAGTACCGTGCGAAACCCGAACACTGAAGCTTTCTTT	CASTVRNPNTEAFF
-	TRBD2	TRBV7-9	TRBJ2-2	TGTGCCAGCAGCTCCCCTCTTAGCGGGAAGGGGGCCGGGGAGCTGTTTTTT	CASSSPLSGKGAGELFF
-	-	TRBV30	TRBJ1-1	TGTGCCTGGAGTGTACAGGGGAACACTGAAGCTTTCTTT	CAWSVQGNTEAFF
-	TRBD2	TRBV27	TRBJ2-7	TGTGCCAGCAGTCGACCCGGGACTAGAGGTCACGAGCAGTACTTC	CASSRPGTRGHEQYF
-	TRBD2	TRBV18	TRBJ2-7	TGTGCCAGCTCACTGGATAGCGGGAGGTCTGGCTACGAGCAGTACTTC	CASSLDSGRSGYEQYF
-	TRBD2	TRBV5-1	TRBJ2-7	TGCGCCAGCAGTCCAAGCGGGAGAGGTTACGAGCAGTACTTC	CASSPSGRGYEQYF
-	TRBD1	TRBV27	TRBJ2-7	TGTGTCTCCATGGAGGACAGGGGGGCTAGGCACGAGCAGTACTTC	CVSMEDRGARHEQYF
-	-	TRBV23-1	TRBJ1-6	TGCGCCAGCAGTCAATCCAAATCGCGTAGCTCCTATAATTCACCCCTCCACTTT	CASSQSKSRSSYNSPLHF
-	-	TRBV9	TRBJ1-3	TGTGCCAGCAGCCTTCATCCCGAGTCTGGAAACACCATATATTTT	CASSLHPESGNTIYF
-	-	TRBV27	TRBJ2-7	TGTGCCAGCAGTTTAGGAAGCGGCGTCTCCTACGAGCAGTACTTC	CASSLGSGVSYEQYF